The 9 T cell receptor beta chains given below trace back to one sample, sequenced in a study of blood T cell repertoires in COVID-19. The assay was immunoSEQ multiplex PCR, and TCRdb's table has in-frame clones only and misses some. Seen here are around 350,000 clones, around 87% observed once, and the top ten hold roughly 3.1%. The sequencing input was peripheral blood. The receptors here all came from a human donor in a cohort sampled during active COVID-19.

The chain has TRBV6-1 and TRBJ2-7; 7 bases line up with TRBD1. V shed 2 bases and J 0 bases; nucleotides not matched to a gene: 4. In germline, CDR1 is MNHNS, CDR2 SASEGT. This CDR3 has 15 residues. For the CDR3, the DNA is TGTGCCAGCAGTGAACCGGGACAGCCCTCCTACGAGCAGTACTTC. This codes for CASSEPGQPSYEQYF.

This chain connects TRBV20-1 to TRBJ2-3; 7 bases are shared with TRBD2. The V and J ends lost 3 bases and 5 bases, in that order; junction bases with no gene match: 11. CDR1 is DFQATT, CDR2 SNEGSKA, per germline (reference sequence). CDR3 size: 15 residues. The CDR3 loop reads CSASGLGGRIDTQYF. DNA for the CDR3: TGCAGTGCTAGTGGACTAGGTGGGCGGATAGATACGCAGTATTTT.

CDR3 sequence reads: CASSFDRGATNEKLFF. The CDR3 nucleotides are TGCGCCAGCAGCTTTGACAGGGGGGCAACTAATGAAAAACTGTTTTTT. The chain uses TRBV5-1 and TRBJ1-4, with 9 nucleotides matching TRBD1. From germline, CDR1 is SGHRS and CDR2 YFSETQ. The trim removed 2 bases at V and 0 bases at J, leaving 2 bases unmatched. The CDR3 is 16 amino acids.

This chain uses TRBV7-6 with TRBJ2-1, with D unresolved. The length of the CDR3 is 16 residues. Germline lookup yields CDR1 SGHVS and CDR2 FNYEAQ. Trimming left V 2 bases short and J 4 bases short, with 15 bases between. Here the CDR3 reads CASSLTRVNVYNEQFF. The CDR3 DNA sequence: TGTGCCAGCAGCTTAACTCGAGTCAACGTTTACAATGAGCAGTTCTTC.

The chain recombines TRBV10-3 with TRBJ1-5; 10 positions match TRBD1. J lost 1 base, V lost 6 bases, and 12 bases had no gene match. In germline, CDR1 is ENHRY, CDR2 SYGVKD. The CDR3 extends over 18 amino acids. The DNA for the CDR3 is TGTGCCATCAGATCTCGGGACAGGGGAATTTGGAGCAATCAGCCCCAGCATTTT. Its protein is CAIRSRDRGIWSNQPQHF.

J is TRBJ2-7 and V is TRBV7-2; 9 positions agree with TRBD1. The length of the CDR3 is 15 residues. J gave up 3 bases and V 5 bases, and 8 bases lay outside the gene matches. Germline V gives CDR1 SGHTA, CDR2 FQGNSA. The CDR3 DNA reads as TGTGCCAGCAGCCGTGGGGGACAGGGCAACTACGAGCAGTACTTC. Its protein product is CASSRGGQGNYEQYF.

The chain recombines TRBV10-3 with TRBJ2-6; D possibly corresponds to TRBD2 (6 bases). From germline, CDR1 is ENHRY and CDR2 SYGVKD. CDR3 size: 15 residues. Trimming took off 4 bases at V and 1 base at J, with 8 bases between the two ends. The DNA of the CDR3 is TGTGCCATCAGTGGGGGGGATTCTGGGGCCAACGTCCTGACTTTC. Amino acid sequence: CAISGGDSGANVLTF.

CDR3 in amino acids: CASKLTGAIGYEQYF. DNA for the CDR3: TGTGCCAGCAAATTGACAGGGGCAATTGGGTACGAGCAGTACTTC. V is TRBV28 and J is TRBJ2-7; 8 positions match TRBD1. The junction had 12 bases not matched to a gene; V was cut back by 7 bases and J by 4 bases. This CDR3 comprises 15 residues. Looked up from germline, CDR1 is MDHEN and CDR2 is SYDVKM. The full variable domain, its missing parts supplied by reference TRBV28 and TRBJ2-7, is DVKVTQSSRYLVKRTGEKVFLECVQDMDHENMFWYRQDPGLGLRLIYFSYDVKMKEKGDIPEGYSVSREKKERFSLILESASTNQTSMYLCASKLTGAIGYEQYFGPGTRLTVT.

This clone was counted only a few times. The chain recombines TRBV3-1 (or the pseudogene TRBV3-2) with TRBJ2-3; D is ambiguous. In germline, CDR1 is LGHDT, CDR2 YNNKEL (reference sequence). The germline V and J ends were trimmed by 0 bases and 1 base, with 8 bases remaining between them. This CDR3 spans 15 amino acids. CDR3 nucleotides: TGTGCCAGCAGCCAAGATCTAGGTGGCACAGATACGCAGTATTTT. It encodes CASSQDLGGTDTQYF.